The 26 T cell receptor beta chains reported below all come from one sample, sequenced in a study of blood T cell repertoires in COVID-19. Sequencing used immunoSEQ multiplex PCR; TCRdb keeps in-frame clones, though not all of them. The sample holds around 200,000 clones, about 86% seen once. The sequenced sample was peripheral blood. The source is a woman between 18 and 29 years old who had recovered from COVID-19.

V gene TRBV24-1 combines with J gene TRBJ1-5, with TRBD1 as a possible D gene (6 bases). Germline CDR1 reads KGHDR; CDR2 reads SFDVKD. Trimming took 9 bases from V and 2 from J, leaving 13 bases between them. This CDR3 has 14 amino acids. The CDR3 DNA is TGTGCCACCCAAGGGGAGGGGGGCAATCAGCCCCAGCATTTT. This sequence encodes CATQGEGGNQPQHF.

This sequence joins TRBV2 and TRBJ1-5; the match to TRBD1 covers 7 bases. The CDR3 has 14 amino acids. The J segment lost 3 bases and the V segment lost 6 bases, leaving 5 bases of the junction unmatched. The germline gives CDR1 SNHLY, CDR2 FYNNEI. The CDR3 nucleotides are TGTGCCAGCAGGAGGGACAGTTACAATCAGCCCCAGCATTTT. As protein: CASRRDSYNQPQHF.

Written as DNA, the CDR3 is TGCGCCAGCAGCCAAGGGGACAGGGGAGAGAATGAAAAACTGTTTTTT. Translation gives CASSQGDRGENEKLFF. The J gene is TRBJ1-4, the V gene TRBV4-1; TRBD1 matches 10 bases. V was clipped by 1 base and J by 5 bases; unmatched bases: 4. CDR1 is MGHRA and CDR2 is YSYEKL in the germline V gene. The CDR3 has 16 amino acids.

The chain links TRBV19 to TRBJ1-1; 9 bases are a match to TRBD1. This CDR3 comprises 15 residues. The germline gives CDR1 LNHDA, CDR2 SQIVND (reference sequence). V lost 5 bases and J lost 1; bases outside the gene matches: 5. The CDR3 DNA sequence: TGTGCCAGTAGTCTCCAGGACAGGGGGAACACTGAAGCTTTCTTT. As protein: CASSLQDRGNTEAFF.

The sample holds a few counts of this clone. V usage is TRBV15 and J usage is TRBJ2-7; TRBD1 is a possible D gene (6 bases). Looked up from germline, CDR1 is LNHNV and CDR2 is YYDKDF (reference sequence). CDR3 length: 15 amino acids. V lost 0 bases and J lost 2, with 11 bases in between. CDR3 region: CATSRDSTGTYEQYF. The DNA for the CDR3 is TGTGCCACCAGCAGAGATTCGACAGGAACCTACGAGCAGTACTTC.

The gene calls are TRBV7-9 and TRBJ2-7, with D tentatively TRBD1 (6 bases). The ends were cut back, 5 bases at V and 1 base at J, with 9 bases in the middle. The germline gives CDR1 SEHNR, CDR2 FQNEAQ (reference sequence). This CDR3 spans 13 amino acids. The CDR3 nucleotides read TGTGCCAGCAGCACAGGACAGTCCTACGAGCAGTACGTC. Its protein product is CASSTGQSYEQYV.

The chain joins TRBV23-1 to TRBJ2-7; D is unclear. TRBV23-1 is an open reading frame, and its role is uncertain. This CDR3 is built from 15 residues. The V end lost 3 bases, the J end lost 3 bases, and 15 bases lay between the germline ends. The CDR3 here is CASSHPSSHCYEQYV. CDR3 DNA sequence: TGCGCCAGCAGTCACCCATCAAGCCATTGCTACGAGCAGTACGTC.

The chain is built from TRBV5-1 and TRBJ2-1; 7 bases line up with TRBD2. This CDR3 has 15 amino acids. The trim removed 2 bases at V and 6 bases at J, leaving 8 bases unmatched. Germline values: CDR1 SGHRS, CDR2 YFSETQ. In nucleotides, the CDR3 is TGCGCCAGCAGCTTCTCCGGGACTACTCCCAATGAGCAGTTCTTC. Encoded protein: CASSFSGTTPNEQFF.

The chain links TRBV6-2 or TRBV6-3 to TRBJ2-1, with TRBD2 identical over 8 bases. CDR1 is MNHEY, CDR2 SVGEGT, per germline. V lost 6 bases, J lost 6 bases, and 16 bases stayed unmatched. This CDR3 is 17 amino acids long. CDR3 region: CASSSAQAGDYVNEQFF. The CDR3 nucleotides are TGTGCCAGCAGCTCAGCCCAAGCGGGAGATTACGTCAATGAGCAGTTCTTC.

The CDR3 DNA reads as TGTGCCAGCAGCTTGAGGACGACAGGGGCTAACTATGGCTACACCTTC. Amino acids: CASSLRTTGANYGYTF. The chain uses TRBV5-6 and TRBJ1-2, with TRBD1 matching 8 bases. Germline CDR1 reads SGHDT; CDR2 reads YYEEEE. This CDR3 has 16 amino acids. The junction had 5 bases not matched to a gene; V was cut back by 1 base and J by 0 bases.

The chain combines TRBV5-4 with TRBJ1-2, with 7 bases lining up with TRBD1. This CDR3 spans 15 amino acids. Germline V lookup: CDR1 SGHNT, CDR2 YYREEE (reference sequence). The trim removed 0 bases at V and 4 bases at J, leaving 6 bases unmatched. Here the CDR3 reads CASSLAGDSPYGYTF. CDR3 nucleotide sequence: TGTGCCAGCAGCTTGGCCGGGGACAGTCCCTATGGCTACACCTTC.

V and J are TRBV19 and TRBJ1-1, with D hard to call. V lost 7 bases to trimming and J lost 0 bases, with 9 bases between them. CDR1 and CDR2 from the germline V gene are LNHDA and SQIVND (reference sequence). CDR3 length: 13 amino acids. The CDR3 coding sequence is TGTGCCAGTAATGAGAGAATGAACACTGAAGCTTTCTTT. Translation: CASNERMNTEAFF.

The chain combines TRBV7-2 with TRBJ1-2, with 7 nucleotides matching TRBD1. Per germline, CDR1 SGHTA and CDR2 FQGNSA. CDR3 size: 14 residues. Trimming cost V 4 bases and J 5 bases; bases outside gene matches: 7. The CDR3 region has the DNA TGTGCCAGCAGCTCAGGGACAGAGCGTTATGGCTACACCTTC. Translated, it gives CASSSGTERYGYTF.

The rearrangement uses TRBV19 and TRBJ1-1, with a possible D match to TRBD1 (5 bases). Germline assignment: CDR1 LNHDA and CDR2 SQIVND (reference sequence). The CDR3 loop spans 15 amino acids. V was cut by 1 base and J by 3 bases, with 12 bases left in between. The CDR3 DNA reads TGTGCCAGTAGTATAGCGCAGGGAGGCTACACTGAAGCTTTCTTT. Its protein product is CASSIAQGGYTEAFF.

J is TRBJ1-1 and V is TRBV18; 8 nucleotides match TRBD1. The germline gives CDR1 KGHSH, CDR2 LQKENI. The CDR3 runs 14 residues. After removal of 5 bases from V and 4 bases from J, the junction contained 6 bases not matched to a gene. CDR3 nucleotide sequence: TGTGCCAGCTCAAGGGACAGGAGGCCCACTGAAGCTTTCTTT. Residues: CASSRDRRPTEAFF.

V and J are TRBV15 and TRBJ1-3; D is perhaps TRBD1 (6 bases). The germline CDR1 and CDR2 sequences are LNHNV and YYDKDF (reference sequence). Deletions cut 0 bases from V and 2 bases from J, with 14 bases between. The CDR3 sequence is 17 residues long. The CDR3 DNA sequence: TGTGCCACCAGCAGAGATAGTTTACCAGGGGCTGGAAACACCATATATTTT. It codes for CATSRDSLPGAGNTIYF.

The chain links TRBV7-9 to TRBJ2-6; 10 nucleotides match TRBD1. Germline V CDR1 and CDR2: SEHNR, FQNEAQ (reference sequence). The CDR3 totals 17 residues. Trimming removed 5 bases from V and 0 bases from J; junction bases left unmatched: 4. This CDR3 reads CASSEDRGFSGANVLTF. The CDR3 nucleotides are TGTGCCAGCAGCGAGGACAGGGGGTTCTCTGGGGCCAACGTCCTGACTTTC.

V usage is TRBV9 and J usage is TRBJ1-1, with TRBD1 as a possible D gene (5 bases). V was trimmed by 2 bases and J by 1 base, leaving 6 bases between them. This CDR3 is built from 13 residues. Germline values: CDR1 SGDLS, CDR2 YYNGEE. The CDR3 sequence: CASSVGANTEAFF. DNA of the CDR3: TGTGCCAGCAGCGTTGGGGCGAACACTGAAGCTTTCTTT.

The genes are TRBV6-5 and TRBJ2-7, with no clear D. Germline loops: CDR1 MNHEY, CDR2 SVGAGI. Trimming shortened V by 0 bases and J by 0 bases, and 6 bases separated the two germline ends. CDR3 length equals 14 residues. The CDR3 here is CASSYSRSSYEQYF. The CDR3 DNA reads TGTGCCAGCAGTTACTCTCGGAGCTCCTACGAGCAGTACTTC.

V is TRBV5-6 and J is TRBJ2-1, with 11 bases matching TRBD2. V lost 0 bases to trimming and J lost 4 bases; unmatched junction nucleotides: 9. The CDR3 runs 18 residues. Germline CDR1 and CDR2: SGHDT and YYEEEE. The CDR3 loop reads CASSLAASGGPTYNEQFF. The CDR3 DNA sequence: TGTGCCAGCAGCTTGGCGGCTAGCGGGGGGCCCACTTACAATGAGCAGTTCTTC.

The chain employs TRBV13 and TRBJ1-4; no clear D. V lost 0 bases and J lost 4, with 3 bases in between. CDR1 and CDR2 from the germline V gene are PRHDT and FYEKMQ (reference sequence). This CDR3 has 13 amino acids. CDR3 in amino acids: CASSLGSNEKLFF. The CDR3 DNA sequence: TGTGCCAGCAGCTTAGGGAGTAATGAAAAACTGTTTTTT.

The V and J genes are TRBV3-1 (or the pseudogene TRBV3-2) and TRBJ1-2; D might be TRBD1 (6 bases). Germline CDR1 reads LGHDT; CDR2 reads YNNKEL (reference sequence). V lost 3 bases to trimming and J lost 5 bases, with 16 bases between them. The length of the CDR3 is 15 residues. DNA of the CDR3: TGTGCCAGCAGCCAGACCAGTGGACAGAAATATGGCTACACCTTC. Translation gives CASSQTSGQKYGYTF.

CDR3 residues: CASSYSADYGYTF. The CDR3 bases are TGTGCCAGCAGTTACTCGGCGGACTATGGCTACACCTTC. The chain carries TRBV6-5 and TRBJ1-2; D is unclear. Trimming left V 0 bases short and J 3 bases short, with 5 bases between. CDR3 length equals 13 residues. The germline V gene has CDR1 MNHEY and CDR2 SVGAGI.

The rearrangement uses TRBV4-2 and TRBJ2-1, with D possibly being TRBD2 (5 bases). The V gene lost 4 bases and the J gene lost 0 bases, with 10 bases spanning the gap. In germline, CDR1 is LGHNA, CDR2 YNFKEQ. The CDR3 has 15 residues. The CDR3 loop reads CASSPLGSSYNEQFF. As DNA, the CDR3 is TGTGCCAGCAGCCCCTTGGGGAGCTCCTACAATGAGCAGTTCTTC.

This CDR3 is CASSLRSSYEQYV. DNA of the CDR3: TGTGCCAGCAGTTTACGGTCCTCCTACGAGCAGTACGTC. The chain couples TRBV28 to TRBJ2-7, with D uncertain. The V gene's germline CDR1 is MDHEN and CDR2 SYDVKM. V was shortened by 2 bases and J by 0 bases, with 5 bases between the two germline ends. The CDR3 totals 13 residues.

The rearrangement links TRBV5-1 to TRBJ1-1, with D possibly TRBD1 on 5 matching bases. V was shortened by 4 bases and J by 0 bases, with 16 bases between the two germline ends. CDR3 length: 16 amino acids. Germline V gene lookup returns CDR1 SGHRS and CDR2 YFSETQ. The CDR3 DNA is TGCGCCAGCAGCCCGGACACATCTGGCATGAACACTGAAGCTTTCTTT. It encodes CASSPDTSGMNTEAFF.